One and the same sample provided the 31 T cell receptor beta chains below, sequenced in a study of blood T cell repertoires in COVID-19 (dated by TCRdb to 2019 to 2021). Library prep was done by the immunoSEQ multiplex PCR assay. Held by TCRdb, this immuneACCESS table contains in-frame sequences only and omits some clones. Under half of the omission traces to an unresolved V gene where checked; the cause of the rest is unknown. For this sample there are around 100,000 clones; approximately 84% appear just once. 10% to 15% of the sample is held by the ten biggest clonotypes. The sequencing input was peripheral blood. The receptors come from a human donor in a cohort sampled during active or convalescent COVID-19.

The chain combines TRBV12-3 or TRBV12-4 with TRBJ1-5, with 7 bases identical to TRBD1. The V gene end was trimmed by 5 bases and the J gene end by 7 bases; junction bases not matched to a gene: 5. This CDR3 has 13 amino acids. CDR3 nucleotides: TGTGCCAGCAGTCGCACAGGGGACCAGCCCCAGCATTTT. This translates into CASSRTGDQPQHF.

The V and J genes are TRBV5-1 and TRBJ1-2; D gene uncertain. Germline V lookup: CDR1 SGHRS, CDR2 YFSETQ. V was cut by 0 bases and J by 4 bases, with 13 bases left in between. The CDR3 consists of 15 residues. CDR3 amino acids: CASSLAGDSTYGYTF. As DNA, the CDR3 is TGCGCCAGCAGCTTGGCCGGGGATAGTACCTATGGCTACACCTTC.

In DNA, the CDR3 is TGCGCCAGCAGCTTGGAGGCTTCGGGACTCCAATCCAGAGGAGCTTTCTTT. Its protein is CASSLEASGLQSRGAFF. The chain employs TRBV5-1 and TRBJ1-1; D may be TRBD1 (5 bases). The germline V and J ends were trimmed by 0 bases and 10 bases, with 25 bases remaining between them. Germline lookup yields CDR1 SGHRS and CDR2 YFSETQ. This CDR3 has 17 amino acids. Looking up the rest from reference TRBV5-1 and TRBJ1-1 gives the full variable domain: KAGVTQTPRYLIKTRGQQVTLSCSPISGHRSVSWYQQTPGQGLQFLFEYFSETQRNKGNFPGRFSGRQFSNSRSEMNVSTLELGDSALYLCASSLEASGLQSRGAFFGQGTRLTVV.

This chain uses TRBV10-3 with TRBJ2-7; the D gene is possibly TRBD2 (6 bases). Between the trimmed V and J ends, which lost 2 bases and 2 bases, there was a span of 10 bases. The CDR3 is 14 residues long. The germline CDR1 and CDR2 sequences are ENHRY and SYGVKD. CDR3 loop: CAISERGTTYEQYF. CDR3 nucleotide sequence: TGTGCCATCAGTGAGCGGGGGACCACCTACGAGCAGTACTTC.

This chain links TRBV10-1 with TRBJ2-2; D is possibly TRBD1 (5 bases). Looked up from germline, CDR1 is WNHNN and CDR2 is SYGVQD (reference sequence). V lost 2 bases to trimming and J lost 4 bases, with 11 bases between them. This CDR3 has 15 amino acids. CDR3 amino acids: CASSEDKGPTGELFF. The CDR3 DNA reads as TGCGCCAGCAGTGAGGACAAGGGGCCCACCGGGGAGCTGTTTTTT.

The chain has TRBV12-3 or TRBV12-4 and TRBJ2-2; D gene ambiguous. The CDR3 loop spans 13 amino acids. V dropped 3 bases and J dropped 7 bases, with 9 bases sitting between them. The CDR3 here is CASSFVRYGELFF. The DNA for the CDR3 is TGTGCCAGCAGTTTCGTGCGGTACGGGGAGCTGTTTTTT.

The CDR3 protein is CASSLGAPGGSGNTIYF. CDR3 DNA sequence: TGTGCCAGCAGCTTAGGGGCTCCAGGAGGCTCTGGAAACACCATATATTTT. The V gene is TRBV7-9, the J gene TRBJ1-3; D is undetermined. The CDR3 has 17 amino acids. Looked up from germline, CDR1 is SEHNR and CDR2 is FQNEAQ (reference sequence). V lost 1 base to trimming and J lost 0 bases, with 13 bases between them.

J is TRBJ1-2 and V is TRBV5-1, with D hard to call. The CDR3 spans 14 residues. Germline-derived CDR1 and CDR2 are SGHRS and YFSETQ. V gave up 0 bases and J gave up 5 bases, with 11 bases separating them. CDR3 coding DNA: TGCGCCAGCAGCTTGGAAGATCTGCGGTATGGCTACACCTTC. This codes for CASSLEDLRYGYTF.

The chain recombines TRBV6-5 with TRBJ2-1; a possible D gene is TRBD1 (6 bases). From germline, CDR1 is MNHEY and CDR2 SVGAGI. CDR3 length: 16 residues. V was trimmed by 4 bases and J by 0 bases, leaving 13 bases between them. In DNA form, the CDR3 reads TGTGCCAGCAGTTCGGTTGGGGGCGTCTCCTACAATGAGCAGTTCTTC. It yields the protein CASSSVGGVSYNEQFF.

As DNA, the CDR3 is TGTGCCAGCAGTGGTGGACCCGGGACAGCTAACTATGGCTACACCTTC. Amino acid sequence: CASSGGPGTANYGYTF. The chain links TRBV28 to TRBJ1-2; 7 bases line up with TRBD1. CDR1 is MDHEN and CDR2 is SYDVKM in the germline V gene. V was pared by 5 bases and J by 0 bases, with 9 bases of the junction left unmatched. The CDR3 has 16 residues.

The CDR3 sequence: CASSVDRGDTDTQYF. The CDR3 DNA reads as TGTGCCAGTAGCGTCGACAGGGGGGACACAGATACGCAGTATTTT. The chain uses TRBV19 and TRBJ2-3, with 9 positions matching TRBD1. Germline V gene sequence: CDR1 LNHDA, CDR2 SQIVND (reference sequence). CDR3 length equals 15 residues. V lost 6 bases, J lost 2 bases, and 6 bases stayed unmatched.

V is TRBV19 and J is TRBJ1-5; D possibly corresponds to TRBD1 (6 bases). The CDR3 consists of 13 residues. V lost 3 bases to trimming and J lost 7 bases, with 10 bases between them. CDR1 and CDR2 (germline): LNHDA, SQIVND (reference sequence). The DNA for the CDR3 is TGTGCCAGTAGTATCGGTAGGGGGCAGCCCCAGCATTTT. Translated: CASSIGRGQPQHF.

V gene TRBV11-1 combines with J gene TRBJ1-6; D unresolved. The CDR3 has 13 residues. Trimming cost V 1 base and J 14 bases, with 12 bases left between them. Germline CDR1 reads SGHAT; CDR2 reads FQDESV (reference sequence). The CDR3 coding sequence is TGTGCCAGCAGCTTAGTGGTGGGAGGGTCCCTCCACTTT. Translated: CASSLVVGGSLHF.

This chain connects TRBV28 to TRBJ1-2; 10 nucleotides agree with TRBD1. Germline assignment: CDR1 MDHEN and CDR2 SYDVKM. J gave up 6 bases and V 5 bases, and 9 bases lay outside the gene matches. The CDR3 contains 15 residues. As DNA, the CDR3 is TGTGCCAGCAGTCTGGCGGGACAGGGGTTCGATGGCTACACCTTC. Translating gives CASSLAGQGFDGYTF.

The chain has TRBV4-1 and TRBJ1-5; TRBD1 matches at 7 bases. Germline values: CDR1 MGHRA, CDR2 YSYEKL. The CDR3 length is 16 residues. V shed 0 bases and J 7 bases; nucleotides not matched to a gene: 9. As DNA, the CDR3 is TGCGCCAGCAGCCAAGATCACCAGGGGGTCGGACAGCCCCAGCATTTT. It yields the protein CASSQDHQGVGQPQHF.

V usage is TRBV5-1 and J usage is TRBJ1-6, with TRBD1 identical over 7 bases. The CDR3 has 14 amino acids. V lost 4 bases and J lost 9; bases outside the gene matches: 7. CDR1 SGHRS and CDR2 YFSETQ come from the germline V gene. DNA of the CDR3: TGCGCCAGCAGCACGCAGGGGGTTAGTTCACCCCTCCACTTT. It codes for CASSTQGVSSPLHF.

The V call is TRBV27, the J call TRBJ1-1; a weak D match, TRBD1 (6 bases). Per germline, CDR1 MNHEY and CDR2 SMNVEV (reference sequence). This CDR3 spans 14 amino acids. V lost 6 bases and J 1 base, leaving 12 bases between the germline ends. CDR3 sequence reads: CASRVTGKNTEAFF. The CDR3 DNA reads as TGTGCCAGCAGGGTTACAGGGAAGAACACTGAAGCTTTCTTT.

A single count supports this clone. The rearrangement links TRBV4-2 to TRBJ2-5, with D uncertain. Germline V CDR1 and CDR2: LGHNA, YNFKEQ. V was cut by 1 base and J by 4 bases, with 7 bases left in between. This CDR3 contains 13 residues. CDR3 in amino acids: CASSQGQVETQYF. The DNA of the CDR3 is TGTGCCAGCAGCCAAGGGCAGGTAGAGACCCAGTACTTC.

The count of this clone is one. The V call is TRBV24-1, the J call TRBJ1-4; TRBD1 matches at 12 bases. Germline CDR1 and CDR2: KGHDR and SFDVKD. The V segment lost 3 bases and the J segment 5 bases; nucleotides outside the gene matches: 15. This CDR3 has 20 amino acids. The CDR3 loop is CATSDTPGQGAKMVNEKLFF. The CDR3 DNA sequence: TGTGCCACCAGTGATACTCCGGGACAGGGGGCCAAGATGGTCAATGAAAAACTGTTTTTT.

This clone showed up just once. The rearrangement links TRBV2 to TRBJ2-2; the match to TRBD1 covers 9 bases. The germline V gene has CDR1 SNHLY and CDR2 FYNNEI. This CDR3 has 16 amino acids. V lost 6 bases and J lost 6; bases outside the gene matches: 11. CDR3 nucleotides: TGTGCCAGCAGCTATTCCGGGACAGGGATCTCCGGGGAGCTGTTTTTT. Translation: CASSYSGTGISGELFF.

Ten or more counts support this clone. V is TRBV2 and J is TRBJ1-6; D is perhaps TRBD1 (5 bases). The CDR3 length is 12 residues. With 5 bases removed from V and 9 bases from J, the gap between germline ends came to 8 bases. Looked up from germline, CDR1 is SNHLY and CDR2 is FYNNEI. Written as DNA, the CDR3 is TGTGCCAGCAGTCCCGACAGTTCACCCCTCCACTTT. Amino acids: CASSPDSSPLHF.

This clone was counted once. This chain uses TRBV11-2 with TRBJ1-4, with 7 bases aligning to TRBD1. Germline CDR1 is SGHAT and CDR2 is FQNNGV. V gave up 3 bases and J gave up 6 bases; unmatched junction bases: 7. The CDR3 consists of 15 residues. CDR3 DNA sequence: TGTGCCAGCAGCTTCTCGGGACAGCCTCATGAAAAACTGTTTTTT. The encoded protein is CASSFSGQPHEKLFF.

This clone has just one count. The chain is built from TRBV5-1 and TRBJ1-1, with TRBD1 matching over 8 bases. CDR3 length: 14 residues. Germline V gene data show CDR1 as SGHRS and CDR2 as YFSETQ. Trimming took 6 bases from V and 2 from J; bases not matched to a gene: 6. The chain's CDR3 is CASTWGTGNTEAFF. DNA for the CDR3: TGCGCCAGCACCTGGGGGACAGGTAACACTGAAGCTTTCTTT. The complete variable domain, with remaining parts taken from reference TRBV5-1 and TRBJ1-1, reads KAGVTQTPRYLIKTRGQQVTLSCSPISGHRSVSWYQQTPGQGLQFLFEYFSETQRNKGNFPGRFSGRQFSNSRSEMNVSTLELGDSALYLCASTWGTGNTEAFFGQGTRLTVV.

The chain has TRBV6-5 and TRBJ1-5, with 7 bases matching TRBD1. CDR1 and CDR2 (germline): MNHEY, SVGAGI. Germline trimming cut 0 bases from V and 5 bases from J; bases unmatched to any gene: 4. The CDR3 consists of 15 residues. CDR3 loop: CASSYSRDSYQPQHF. DNA for the CDR3: TGTGCCAGCAGTTACTCGAGGGACAGCTATCAGCCCCAGCATTTT.

The V call is TRBV4-3, the J call TRBJ1-1; no clear D. The CDR3 loop spans 16 amino acids. Germline V gives CDR1 LGHNA, CDR2 YSLEER. Trimming removed 1 base from V and 0 bases from J, with 12 bases in between. CDR3 nucleotide sequence: TGCGCCAGCAGCCAAGGCCCTCCTATGCTGAACACTGAAGCTTTCTTT. Amino acid sequence: CASSQGPPMLNTEAFF.

V and J are TRBV14 and TRBJ2-3; weak D call: TRBD1 (5 bases). This CDR3 is 15 amino acids long. V lost 0 bases and J lost 2, with 9 bases in between. Germline V gene lookup returns CDR1 SGHDN and CDR2 FVKESK. The CDR3 sequence is CASSQDGADTDTQYF. The CDR3 DNA reads TGTGCCAGCAGCCAAGATGGGGCCGACACAGATACGCAGTATTTT. Variable domain in full (rest from reference TRBV14 and TRBJ2-3): EAGVTQFPSHSVIEKGQTVTLRCDPISGHDNLYWYRRVMGKEIKFLLHFVKESKQDESGMPNNRFLAERTGGTYSTLKVQPAELEDSGVYFCASSQDGADTDTQYFGPGTRLTVL.

The chain is built from TRBV12-3 or TRBV12-4 and TRBJ2-7; D is uncertain. V lost 3 bases, J lost 5 bases, and 8 bases lay in between. The CDR3 runs 12 residues. DNA of the CDR3: TGTGCCAGCAGTTTTGTGCGCGACGAGCAGTACTTC. Encoded protein: CASSFVRDEQYF.

The rearrangement joins TRBV5-6 to TRBJ1-5, with 12 bases aligning to TRBD1. Looked up from germline, CDR1 is SGHDT and CDR2 is YYEEEE. V lost 4 bases and J lost 2; bases outside the gene matches: 10. This CDR3 comprises 18 residues. The CDR3 reads CASSKGQGASSGNQPQHF. The CDR3 coding sequence is TGTGCCAGCAGCAAGGGACAGGGGGCGAGTTCGGGCAATCAGCCCCAGCATTTT.

This chain links TRBV30 with TRBJ1-3; maybe TRBD1 (6 bases). This CDR3 is built from 15 residues. In germline, CDR1 is GTSNPN, CDR2 SVGIG (reference sequence). The germline V and J ends were trimmed by 1 base and 0 bases, with 10 bases remaining between them. The CDR3 DNA reads as TGTGCCTGGAGTGCCGACAGGAACTCTGGAAACACCATATATTTT. It yields the protein CAWSADRNSGNTIYF.

V usage is TRBV6-2 or TRBV6-3 and J usage is TRBJ2-5, with D tentatively TRBD1 (5 bases). This CDR3 spans 15 amino acids. The V gene's germline CDR1 is MNHEY and CDR2 SVGEGT. V lost 4 bases and J 0 bases, leaving 12 bases between the germline ends. The CDR3 loop reads CASSSRRQYQETQYF. The CDR3 nucleotides read TGTGCCAGCAGTTCCCGCAGACAGTACCAAGAGACCCAGTACTTC.

The chain is built from TRBV19 and TRBJ2-3; D call uncertain. The V gene lost 2 bases and the J gene lost 2 bases, with 8 bases spanning the gap. Germline values: CDR1 LNHDA, CDR2 SQIVND (reference sequence). This CDR3 spans 14 amino acids. The CDR3 DNA reads TGTGCCAGTAGTATACTTGACAACACAGATACGCAGTATTTT. It codes for CASSILDNTDTQYF.